These 8 T cell receptor beta chains share one sample of origin, sequenced in a study of tumor-infiltrating lymphocytes in localized non-small cell lung cancer. Assay: immunoSEQ multiplex PCR; the TCRdb copy retains only in-frame clones and omits some. The sample comprises 13,000 or so clones, about 85% of which are singletons, and over 10% rests with the top ten. The specimen was lung tumor tissue. These receptors all stem from a human donor with non-small cell lung cancer.

The V and J genes are TRBV6-5 and TRBJ2-7; perhaps TRBD1 as D (6 bases). The CDR3 length is 11 residues. The germline V gene encodes CDR1 MNHEY and CDR2 SVGAGI. V was trimmed by 6 bases and J by 4 bases, leaving 7 bases between them. The CDR3 bases are TGTGCCAGCAGGAGGGGGTACGAGCAGTACTTC. Protein: CASRRGYEQYF.

The V gene is TRBV5-6, the J gene TRBJ2-5; no definite D call. Germline-derived CDR1 and CDR2 are SGHDT and YYEEEE. Trimming stripped 0 bases from V and 5 bases from J, with 17 bases between. This CDR3 spans 16 amino acids. The CDR3 DNA reads as TGTGCCAGCAGCTTGGTATCGCTGCAGGTCGGGGAGACCCAGTACTTC. Amino acid sequence: CASSLVSLQVGETQYF.

The V gene is TRBV6-1, the J gene TRBJ2-7, with D uncertain. V was pared by 7 bases and J by 3 bases, with 7 bases between. The CDR3 has 11 amino acids. From germline, CDR1 is MNHNS and CDR2 SASEGT. CDR3 in amino acids: CASTQRYEQYF. CDR3 nucleotides: TGTGCCAGCACCCAACGCTACGAGCAGTACTTC.

The rearrangement uses TRBV9 and TRBJ2-2; 8 bases line up with TRBD1. The germline CDR1 and CDR2 sequences are SGDLS and YYNGEE. V lost 1 base to trimming and J lost 4 bases; unmatched junction nucleotides: 6. The CDR3 is 16 amino acids. The CDR3 spells CASSVSQGAGTGELFF. In DNA form, the CDR3 reads TGTGCCAGCAGCGTAAGTCAGGGGGCCGGCACCGGGGAGCTGTTTTTT.

This clone was counted only a few times. The rearrangement links TRBV14 to TRBJ1-4; a weak D match, TRBD1 (5 bases). The CDR3 has 17 residues. V lost 4 bases, J lost 0 bases, and 15 bases lay in between. Germline CDR1 and CDR2: SGHDN and FVKESK. This chain's CDR3 is CASSPWGGAATNEKLFF. The CDR3 DNA is TGTGCCAGCAGCCCCTGGGGGGGAGCCGCAACTAATGAAAAACTGTTTTTT.

This clone occurred a few times. The chain carries TRBV7-2 and TRBJ1-1; D uncertain. V lost 4 bases to trimming and J lost 3 bases, with 6 bases between them. CDR1 is SGHTA and CDR2 is FQGNSA in the germline V gene. The CDR3 is made up of 12 amino acids. CDR3 nucleotides: TGTGCCAGCAGCTCCTCCCACACTGAAGCTTTCTTT. Residues: CASSSSHTEAFF.

The chain links TRBV7-9 to TRBJ1-1; the D is unclear. Trimming left V 2 bases short and J 7 bases short, with 11 bases between. The CDR3 runs to 13 residues. Germline assignment: CDR1 SEHNR and CDR2 FQNEAQ (reference sequence). The CDR3 sequence: CASSLSREVEAFF. The CDR3 DNA is TGTGCCAGCAGCTTAAGTCGGGAAGTTGAAGCTTTCTTT.

V gene TRBV18 combines with J gene TRBJ2-3; 13 bases are a match to TRBD2. The CDR3 is made up of 17 amino acids. Looked up from germline, CDR1 is KGHSH and CDR2 is LQKENI. Trimming at V came to 3 bases and at J to 4 bases, leaving 7 bases not matched to a gene. The CDR3 is CASSPSGLAGIADTQYF. The CDR3 nucleotides read TGTGCCAGCTCACCCTCGGGACTAGCGGGGATCGCAGATACGCAGTATTTT. The entire variable domain, with the rest obtained from reference TRBV18 and TRBJ2-3, is as follows: NAGVMQNPRHLVRRRGQEARLRCSPMKGHSHVYWYRQLPEEGLKFMVYLQKENIIDESGMPKERFSAEFPKEGPSILRIQQVVRGDSAAYFCASSPSGLAGIADTQYFGPGTRLTVL.